The entry below gives a single T cell receptor (beta chain) sequence along with its context. No antigen is known for it. The sample comes from a study of OX40 agonist ivuxolimab in advanced cancers. Study information: Averaging roughly 60 years in age, with a range of about 23 to 79, the cohort was 82.7% male.

The CDR3 consists of 16 residues. Trimming stripped 5 bases from V and 3 bases from J, with 16 bases between. Germline V CDR1 and CDR2: SGHVS, FQNEAQ. Study-wide results and limits: CD8+ T cells were the subset that, on average, had more expanded clones than CD4+. At 0.1 to 3.0 mg/kg and by week 6, CD4+ and CD8+ T cells in the blood had expanded clonally.

Blood samples were obtained at baseline, cycle 4 day 1, and cycle 7 day 1. Method: immunoSEQ multiplex PCR; TCRdb's copy keeps in-frame clones and lacks some. This table has over 65,000 clones, approximately 80% appearing once. The source of this sequence is an adult with an advanced solid tumor such as melanoma, head and neck, liver or kidney cancer. The chain is built from TRBV7-8 and TRBJ1-4; D possibly corresponds to TRBD1 (5 bases). Sequenced material: CD4+ or CD8+ T cells sorted from blood, taken in a trial of the OX40 agonist ivuxolimab. The CDR3 spells CASSRGNQGPNEKLFF. CDR3 nucleotides: TGTGCCAGCAGCCGGGGCAACCAGGGACCTAATGAAAAACTGTTTTTT.